This is a list of T cell receptor beta chains from one sample in a study of T cells after posttransplantation cyclophosphamide. The table came from immunoSEQ multiplex PCR; TCRdb's copy has only in-frame clones and leaves some out. This sample has about 15,000 clones, with around 87% found just once. Sequenced material: PBMCs, taken after an allogeneic stem cell transplant with a calcineurin inhibitor and methotrexate. The receptors originated from a male patient aged 50 to 60 who received an allogeneic stem cell transplant from an unrelated donor, was CMV-positive, and had chronic GVHD only. The graft donor may have contributed some T cells. The conserved cysteine and the conserved F or W are not part of the CDR3 here. A row's size may be missing; if present it is once, few, many or a size class.

clone size,J gene,CDR3 length,V gene,CDR3 protein
.,TRBJ2-3,12,TRBV28,ASREGWGTDTQY
.,TRBJ2-5,17,TRBV7-2,ASSPRRSGWGEGQETQY
few,TRBJ1-2,10,TRBV7-9,ASTPTDYGYT
.,TRBJ2-7,12,TRBV5-1,ASSTGTLPYEQY
.,TRBJ2-7,11,TRBV6-5,ASKGTGSYEQY
once,TRBJ1-1,17,TRBV12-2,ASRLASQGARVRNTEAF
once,.,11,TRBV7-9,ASSPRGRYEQY
.,TRBJ2-7,16,TRBV4-1,ASSQEESVGTGGYEQY
once,TRBJ1-5,14,TRBV19,ASSPVLGAGNQPQH
.,TRBJ2-7,13,TRBV4-2,ASSQERQAVYEQY
once,TRBJ2-1,15,TRBV28,ASSPGSWGSSYNEQF
.,TRBJ2-7,14,TRBV12-5,ASGFATSGSLYEQY
.,TRBJ1-3,12,TRBV27,ASSLYQGAYTIY
.,TRBJ2-7,12,TRBV28,ASSSGQGTYEQY
.,TRBJ2-2,12,TRBV6-5,ASSYGAATGELF
.,TRBJ1-6,13,TRBV27,ASSLSGQGSSPLH
once,TRBJ2-2,14,TRBV27,ASGSPGLDITGELF
.,TRBJ2-7,12,TRBV19,ASSSWGRPYEQY
.,TRBJ1-6,13,TRBV27,ASTPGNAPNSPLH
.,TRBJ2-2,15,TRBV19,ASSTDRVQIITGELF
.,TRBJ2-5,12,TRBV29-1,SVPGQGLQETQY
.,TRBJ2-3,13,TRBV6-5,ASSLGQMSTDTQY
.,TRBJ2-7,11,TRBV5-4,ASSLHPSYEQY
.,TRBJ1-4,12,TRBV29-1,SAEPDREGEKLF
.,TRBJ2-7,12,TRBV15,ATSRGAGAYEQY
.,TRBJ2-3,13,TRBV5-1,ASAEGVLQSDTQY
.,TRBJ2-7,12,TRBV2,ASREGLLAYEQY
.,TRBJ1-4,14,TRBV9,ASSVGTTGDNEKLF
.,TRBJ1-1,11,TRBV11-2,ASSLYMNTEAF
once,TRBJ1-1,13,TRBV28,ASSPRGRGNTEAF
.,TRBJ2-1,12,TRBV2,ASFSGRGYNEQF